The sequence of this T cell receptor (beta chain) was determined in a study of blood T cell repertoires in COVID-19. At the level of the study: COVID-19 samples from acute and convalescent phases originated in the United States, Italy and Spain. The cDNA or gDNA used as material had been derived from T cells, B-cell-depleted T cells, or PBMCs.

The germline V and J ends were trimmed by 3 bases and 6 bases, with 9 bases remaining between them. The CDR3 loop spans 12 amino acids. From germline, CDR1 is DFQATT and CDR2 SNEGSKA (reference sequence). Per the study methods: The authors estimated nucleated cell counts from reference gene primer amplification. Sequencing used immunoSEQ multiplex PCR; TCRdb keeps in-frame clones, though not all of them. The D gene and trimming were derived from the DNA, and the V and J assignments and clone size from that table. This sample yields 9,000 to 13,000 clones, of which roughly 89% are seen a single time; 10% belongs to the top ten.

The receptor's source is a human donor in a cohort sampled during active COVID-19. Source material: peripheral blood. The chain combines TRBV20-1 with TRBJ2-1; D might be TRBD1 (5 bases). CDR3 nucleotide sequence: TGCAGTGCTAGTGGGCAGGGCAATGAGCAGTTCTTC. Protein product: CSASGQGNEQFF.